The following is a T cell receptor (beta chain) sequence with its context. Its cognate antigen is unknown. This record comes from a study of CD8 T cells in Susac syndrome. The study, taken as a whole, reports: The study conceded that relatively few individuals underwent its TCR sequencing and HLA analysis.

The CDR3 has 12 residues. V lost 5 bases to trimming and J lost 6 bases, with 9 bases between them. CDR1 and CDR2 from the germline V gene are SGHAT and FQNNGV. Sequencing of TCR beta was carried out in blood CD8+ and CD4+ T cells. The multiple sclerosis controls consisted of treatment-naive patients with relapsing-remitting disease, either stable or active. Negative isolation yielded CD8+ and CD4+ T cells; FACS enriched TEMRA cells. A quantity of roughly 0.5 to 1 ug RNA underwent reverse transcription using random hexamers. MiXCR, run by TCRdb on the immunoSEQ multiplex PCR reads, gives a single entry per CDR3 protein. The sample has over 150,000 distinct CDR3 sequences; roughly 96% are singletons.

The chain uses TRBV11-2 and TRBJ2-3, with no clear D. This receptor was obtained from a human donor with multiple sclerosis. Sequenced: CD4+ T cells from PBMCs. The CDR3 bases are TGTGCCAGCAGCCTACCTGCTGATACGCAGTATTTT. It specifies CASSLPADTQYF.